What follows are 30 T cell receptor beta chains derived from one specimen sequenced in a study of T-cell reconstitution after alpha-beta-depleted transplantation in children. The library targeted TCRbeta and was prepared with unique molecular identifiers. TCRdb re-called the PCR reads with MiXCR, one entry per CDR3 protein. The table shows fewer than 750,000 distinct CDR3 sequences, with more than 20% occurring only once. Sequencing used PBMCs, mostly from graft donor cells, obtained 360 days after TCRalphabeta/CD19-depleted stem cell transplant. The receptors were sampled from a boy in the first two years of life who had a stem cell transplant for acute myeloid leukemia, so the T cells may come from the graft donor.

There are a few counts of this clonotype. This chain uses TRBV20-1 with TRBJ2-5; maybe TRBD1 (5 bases). The CDR3 runs to 14 residues. V was pared by 0 bases and J by 9 bases, with 17 bases between. Germline V gives CDR1 DFQATT, CDR2 SNEGSKA (reference sequence). In DNA, the CDR3 is TGCAGTGCTAGAGAACAGGCAGGGCCAGTGCCCCAGTACTTC. Its protein is CSAREQAGPVPQYF.

This clonotype was seen ten or more times. The chain combines TRBV25-1 with TRBJ2-5; D possibly corresponds to TRBD2 (6 bases). From germline, CDR1 is MGHDK and CDR2 SYGVNS. Trimming removed 4 bases at V and 5 bases at J, with 8 bases between. The CDR3 runs 12 residues. The CDR3 region has the DNA TGTGCCAGCAGTGGGGGGAGGGAGACCCAGTACTTC. Translating gives CASSGGRETQYF.

This clonotype was recorded a few times. The chain recombines TRBV7-3 with TRBJ2-3; D is unresolved. Germline loops: CDR1 SGHTA, CDR2 FQGTGA. Deletions cut 2 bases from V and 0 bases from J, with 9 bases between. The CDR3 is 15 amino acids. The CDR3, as DNA: TGTGCCAGCAGCTTAGGATGGACGAGCACAGATACGCAGTATTTT. Its protein is CASSLGWTSTDTQYF.

This clonotype was counted many times. CDR3 amino acids: CAPGGASYNEQFF. The CDR3 nucleotides read TGTGCCCCAGGGGGGGCCTCCTACAATGAGCAGTTCTTC. The rearrangement joins TRBV7-2 to TRBJ2-1; perhaps D is TRBD1 or TRBD2 (7 bases each). The germline V gene encodes CDR1 SGHTA and CDR2 FQGNSA. The CDR3 has 13 residues. Trimming left V 11 bases short and J 0 bases short, with 11 bases between.

V is TRBV4-3 and J is TRBJ2-3; 12 bases fit TRBD2. Germline CDR1 reads LGHNA; CDR2 reads YSLEER. CDR3 size: 18 residues. V was pared by 0 bases and J by 6 bases, with 10 bases of the junction left unmatched. CDR3 sequence reads: CASSQEPSSGGAVDTQYF. The CDR3 DNA is TGCGCCAGCAGCCAAGAACCGTCTAGCGGGGGGGCTGTGGATACGCAGTATTTT.

This chain joins TRBV5-1 and TRBJ2-7; no firm D call. This CDR3 contains 16 residues. Germline-derived CDR1 and CDR2 are SGHRS and YFSETQ. V was trimmed by 5 bases and J by 0 bases, leaving 18 bases between them. CDR3 in DNA: TGCGCCAGCAGGAGGAAGGGTACAGAACCCTCCTACGAGCAGTACTTC. This gives the protein CASRRKGTEPSYEQYF.

This clonotype was counted between two and nine times. The DNA of the CDR3 is TGTGCCAGCAGTTACCGGTGGGGGGGCGCCCCCGGGTTCTACGGCAATGAGCAGTTCTTC. It specifies CASSYRWGGAPGFYGNEQFF. This sequence joins TRBV6-2 or TRBV6-3 and TRBJ2-1, with D possibly being TRBD2 (7 bases). CDR1 and CDR2 from the germline V gene are MNHEY and SVGEGT. V lost 2 bases and J lost 6, with 29 bases in between. The CDR3 runs to 20 residues.

Only a few counts were recorded for this clonotype. V usage is TRBV7-2 and J usage is TRBJ2-5; D remains ambiguous. Trimming left V 7 bases short and J 5 bases short, with 14 bases between. The CDR3 spans 13 residues. The germline gives CDR1 SGHTA, CDR2 FQGNSA. The CDR3 bases are TGTGCCAGCACTTCTGGGCTGTCGGAGACCCAGTACTTC. Translating it yields CASTSGLSETQYF.

In its sample, this clonotype was seen many times. This chain links TRBV2 with TRBJ1-5, with a possible D match to TRBD1 (5 bases). The CDR3 runs 13 residues. V was pared by 7 bases and J by 3 bases, with 10 bases between. Germline values: CDR1 SNHLY, CDR2 FYNNEI. The CDR3 protein is CASIPGINQPQHF. CDR3 DNA: TGTGCCAGCATTCCAGGGATCAATCAGCCCCAGCATTTT.

This clonotype was counted many times. Relative to the germline gene, one junction end is altered; a read error may explain this. The chain carries TRBV6-1 and TRBJ2-1; possibly TRBD2 for D (5 bases). There are 14 residues in the CDR3. Per the germline V gene, CDR1 is MNHNS and CDR2 is SASEGT. The CDR3: CASREGSSYNEQFF. The CDR3, as DNA: TGTGCCAGCAGGGAAGGGAGCTCCTACAATGAGCAGTTCTTC.

This clonotype turned up a few times. The genes are TRBV10-3 and TRBJ2-7, with TRBD1 as a possible D gene (6 bases). Germline V gene data show CDR1 as ENHRY and CDR2 as SYGVKD. V was trimmed by 5 bases and J by 6 bases, leaving 14 bases between them. CDR3 length equals 13 residues. In DNA form, the CDR3 reads TGTGCCATCAGTCCGACAGGACCGGGCGAGCAGTACGTC. As protein: CAISPTGPGEQYV.

The sample holds many counts of this clonotype. At one end the junction does not follow the germline gene, possibly because of a read error. This rearrangement joins TRBV5-1 to TRBJ1-4; a possible D gene is TRBD1 (6 bases). The CDR3 covers 14 residues. Germline CDR1 reads SGHRS; CDR2 reads YFSETQ. The CDR3 coding sequence is TGCGACAGCAGCTTGGACAGCCGCCATGAAAAACTGTTTTTT. Translation: CDSSLDSRHEKLFF.

This clonotype was recorded at least ten times. The chain recombines TRBV7-2 with TRBJ1-5; maybe TRBD1 (6 bases). This CDR3 spans 16 amino acids. V lost 4 bases and J 3 bases, leaving 16 bases between the germline ends. Germline loops: CDR1 SGHTA, CDR2 FQGNSA. CDR3 sequence (DNA): TGTGCCAGCAGCTGGTACAGGACAGCTAACAATCAGCCCCAGCATTTT. Translating gives CASSWYRTANNQPQHF.

In its sample, this clonotype was seen many times. The rearrangement links TRBV4-3 to TRBJ2-7; 8 bases map to TRBD1. This CDR3 is 16 amino acids long. The junction had 14 bases not matched to a gene; V was cut back by 5 bases and J by 5 bases. Germline CDR1 LGHNA, CDR2 YSLEER. CDR3 in amino acids: CASSTKVGQGRDEQYF. The CDR3 coding sequence is TGCGCCAGCAGCACCAAGGTCGGACAGGGAAGGGACGAGCAGTACTTC.

This clonotype has only a few counts. The chain is built from TRBV6-4 and TRBJ1-1; D call uncertain. V was trimmed by 6 bases and J by 0 bases, leaving 20 bases between them. The CDR3 has 17 residues. Per the germline V gene, CDR1 is MRHNA and CDR2 is SNTAGT. This CDR3 is CASRLPGPFGMNTEAFF. The CDR3 region has the DNA TGTGCCAGCAGATTGCCAGGACCTTTCGGAATGAACACTGAAGCTTTCTTT.

This clonotype was detected only a few times. The V call is TRBV6-4, the J call TRBJ2-4; 8 positions match TRBD2. CDR1 is MRHNA, CDR2 SNTAGT, per germline. Germline trimming cut 5 bases from V and 0 bases from J; bases unmatched to any gene: 15. The CDR3 extends over 19 amino acids. In DNA, the CDR3 is TGTGCCAGCAGTACACGTCCTCGGGGGGGGGAAATAGCCAAAAACATTCAGTACTTC. It encodes CASSTRPRGGEIAKNIQYF.

The chain employs TRBV20-1 and TRBJ2-5; 9 bases agree with TRBD2. V trimming: 0 bases; J trimming: 6 bases; junction bases outside the gene matches: 8. The CDR3 runs 15 residues. The V gene's germline CDR1 is DFQATT and CDR2 SNEGSKA (reference sequence). The CDR3 nucleotides read TGCAGTGCTAGAGATGCGGCTAGCGGGGAGAAGACCCAGTACTTC. Protein: CSARDAASGEKTQYF.

The genes are TRBV7-9 and TRBJ2-1; D call uncertain. Germline lookup yields CDR1 SEHNR and CDR2 FQNEAQ (reference sequence). Trimming stripped 1 base from V and 4 bases from J, with 14 bases between. The CDR3 runs to 16 residues. The CDR3 DNA reads as TGTGCCAGCAGCTTAGACCTTATGAAGATTTACAATGAGCAGTTCTTC. As protein: CASSLDLMKIYNEQFF.

This clonotype was detected many times. The V call is TRBV28, the J call TRBJ2-5; the D gene is possibly TRBD2 (5 bases). V shed 7 bases and J shed 0 bases, with 12 bases lying between them. CDR1 and CDR2 (germline): MDHEN, SYDVKM. This CDR3 has 14 residues. As DNA, the CDR3 is TGTGCCAGCAAGTTTTTGCGGGACCAAGAGACCCAGTACTTC. Its translation: CASKFLRDQETQYF.

The table lists this clonotype with a few counts. V is TRBV18 and J is TRBJ1-4; possible D gene TRBD1, 5 bases. V was shortened by 1 base and J by 5 bases, with 14 bases between the two germline ends. This CDR3 comprises 16 residues. Germline CDR1 KGHSH, CDR2 LQKENI. The CDR3 DNA reads TGTGCCAGCTCACCACGATCCAAGGGGACGAATGAAAAACTGTTTTTT. It encodes CASSPRSKGTNEKLFF.

The sample holds a few counts of this clonotype. The V call is TRBV12-3 or TRBV12-4, the J call TRBJ2-5; 7 nucleotides agree with TRBD2. J lost 5 bases, V lost 7 bases, and 7 bases had no gene match. The CDR3 totals 13 residues. This CDR3 is CASTTGGFETQYF. The CDR3 nucleotides are TGTGCCAGCACCACGGGGGGTTTTGAGACCCAGTACTTC.

The chain uses TRBV4-2 and TRBJ1-1; perhaps TRBD1 as D (5 bases). Trimming shortened V by 1 base and J by 0 bases, and 6 bases separated the two germline ends. There are 14 residues in the CDR3. Germline V gene data show CDR1 as LGHNA and CDR2 as YNFKEQ. CDR3 coding DNA: TGTGCCAGCAGCCAAGGGGACGTGAACACTGAAGCTTTCTTT. It is translated as CASSQGDVNTEAFF.

The chain carries TRBV5-6 and TRBJ2-7, with D maybe TRBD1 (8 bases). The V end lost 4 bases, the J end lost 4 bases, and 18 bases lay between the germline ends. Looked up from germline, CDR1 is SGHDT and CDR2 is YYEEEE. The CDR3 totals 15 residues. DNA of the CDR3: TGTGCCAGCAGCCCTGGCGGGGGACAGGTATACGAGCAGTACTTC. Amino acid sequence: CASSPGGGQVYEQYF. Based on the CDR3 plus reference TRBV5-6 and TRBJ2-7, the full variable domain is DAGVTQSPTHLIKTRGQQVTLRCSPKSGHDTVSWYQQALGQGPQFIFQYYEEEERQRGNFPDRFSGHQFPNYSSELNVNALLLGDSALYLCASSPGGGQVYEQYFGPGTRLTVT.

This clonotype was detected many times. CDR3: CASSLARETNYGYTF. The DNA of the CDR3 is TGTGCCAGCAGCTTAGCGCGGGAGACTAACTATGGCTACACCTTC. V gene TRBV7-9 combines with J gene TRBJ1-2, with unresolved D. CDR1 is SEHNR, CDR2 FQNEAQ, per germline (reference sequence). V was pared by 0 bases and J by 0 bases, with 8 bases between. The CDR3 consists of 15 residues.

In its sample, this clonotype was seen a few times. This chain joins TRBV30 and TRBJ2-7, with 9 bases matching TRBD1. The CDR3 has 15 residues. In germline, CDR1 is GTSNPN, CDR2 SVGIG (reference sequence). V dropped 1 base and J dropped 2; count of bases not matched to a gene: 6. Written as DNA, the CDR3 is TGTGCCTGGAGTGGTCGGGACAGGGAGCCCTACGAGCAGTACTTC. This gives the protein CAWSGRDREPYEQYF.

This clonotype was detected many times. The V gene is TRBV12-3 or TRBV12-4, the J gene TRBJ2-3; 10 nucleotides line up with TRBD2. The J segment lost 2 bases and the V segment lost 6 bases, leaving 11 bases of the junction unmatched. The CDR3 has 17 residues. CDR3 DNA: TGTGCCAGCAGCGGGACTAGCGCCCATTTCTACACAGATACGCAGTATTTT. Protein: CASSGTSAHFYTDTQYF.

The chain links TRBV29-1 to TRBJ2-7; D could derive from TRBD1 or TRBD2 (6 bases each). This CDR3 is built from 13 residues. Per germline, CDR1 SQVTM and CDR2 ANQGSEA. V was shortened by 1 base and J by 4 bases, with 11 bases between the two germline ends. CDR3 in DNA: TGCAGCGTTGAAGTGCCGGGGGCGTACGAGCAGTACTTC. Amino acids: CSVEVPGAYEQYF.

About this clonotype: A much bigger clone sits one base away, suggesting this may be a read error. This sequence joins TRBV20-1 and TRBJ2-5; 7 nucleotides align to TRBD2. Germline V gene data show CDR1 as DFQATT and CDR2 as SNEGSKA (reference sequence). The junction had 2 bases not matched to a gene; V was cut back by 0 bases and J by 4 bases. The CDR3 runs 13 residues. The CDR3 region is CSARDGGGETQYF. CDR3 coding DNA: TGCAGTGCTAGAGATGGGGGGGGAGAGACCCAGTACTTC.

The chain combines TRBV7-2 with TRBJ1-1; tentative D call: TRBD1 (5 bases). Germline V gene lookup returns CDR1 SGHTA and CDR2 FQGNSA. This CDR3 has 15 residues. Deletions cut 8 bases from V and 5 bases from J, with 21 bases between. In DNA, the CDR3 is TGTGCCAGCGCCTCGGGAGGGGCAAGAACAACTGAAGCTTTCTTT. Its protein product is CASASGGARTTEAFF. Together with reference TRBV7-2 and TRBJ1-1, the CDR3 gives the full variable domain: GAGVSQSPSNKVTEKGKDVELRCDPISGHTALYWYRQSLGQGLEFLIYFQGNSAPDKSGLPSDRFSAERTGGSVSTLTIQRTQQEDSAVYLCASASGGARTTEAFFGQGTRLTVV.

In its sample, this clonotype was seen many times. This chain links TRBV12-3 or TRBV12-4 with TRBJ2-2; unclear D gene. The CDR3 is 14 residues long. V shed 6 bases and J shed 4 bases, with 12 bases lying between them. CDR3 protein: CASRKKAPTGELFF. CDR3 DNA: TGTGCCAGCAGAAAAAAAGCTCCCACCGGGGAGCTGTTTTTT.